The clone carrying this T cell receptor (beta chain) was observed at least ten times. The antigen remains undetermined. Breast cancer patients provided tissue from their axillary draining lymph nodes. The data were taken from a study of breast tumors, draining lymph nodes, adjacent tissues. Findings and limits, study-wide: Tumor T cell lymph node origin was a supported hypothesis, not proven. Tumors had less TCR diversity than lymph nodes, more than nontumor tissue.

TCRdb processed the multiplex PCR reads anew with MiXCR; each CDR3 protein has one entry. The profile shows 180,000 or so distinct CDR3 sequences, 25% to 40% of them singletons. The sequence was collected from a female donor with breast cancer. Some clones in this sample may be carry-over from other donors' samples. The sample taken for sequencing was axillary lymph node tissue.

The CDR3 DNA is TGTGCCAGCAGCTTGGGACAGGGGTTAAACGAGCAGTACTTC. This sequence encodes CASSLGQGLNEQYF. The chain employs TRBV5-6 and TRBJ2-7; 8 nucleotides agree with TRBD1. The CDR3 covers 14 residues. Looked up from germline, CDR1 is SGHDT and CDR2 is YYEEEE. Trimming cost V 0 bases and J 5 bases; bases outside gene matches: 4.